This T cell receptor (beta chain) derives from a study of cytomegalovirus exposure and HLA in healthy donors. Study context: Some 77 million unique TCRs from HLA-typed donors were held in an early release of data. General study results and limits: Earlier analysis yielded a pattern in which most TCR beta V segments were productive about 87% or about 30% of the time. A later analysis reportedly found that, within productive TCRs, an Asian-associated ancestry cluster had fewer N-insertions than the mean observed across the roughly 700 donors. The later analysis indicated that the majority of CMV-associated TCR beta chains appeared HLA-restricted.

CDR1 and CDR2 from the germline V gene are MNHEY and SVGAGI. J was trimmed by 12 bases and V by 6 bases; bases with no gene match: 11. This CDR3 spans 13 amino acids. On this clone: The antigen is not known.

PCR amplification relied on 60 Vbeta primers (plus 13 Jbeta primers). Repertoires were generated with immunoSEQ multiplex PCR, while TCRdb's copy carries only in-frame clones and drops some. Of 150,000 to 200,000 clones in the sample, roughly 81% were seen once. This receptor was obtained from a young woman in good health and CMV-seropositive. The chain recombines TRBV6-5 with TRBJ2-7; 10 bases match TRBD1. The sequencing sample was made of PBMCs. CDR3 nucleotides: TGTGCCAGCAGGGGGGGGACAGGGGTTTTATCGTACTTC. This translates into CASRGGTGVLSYF.